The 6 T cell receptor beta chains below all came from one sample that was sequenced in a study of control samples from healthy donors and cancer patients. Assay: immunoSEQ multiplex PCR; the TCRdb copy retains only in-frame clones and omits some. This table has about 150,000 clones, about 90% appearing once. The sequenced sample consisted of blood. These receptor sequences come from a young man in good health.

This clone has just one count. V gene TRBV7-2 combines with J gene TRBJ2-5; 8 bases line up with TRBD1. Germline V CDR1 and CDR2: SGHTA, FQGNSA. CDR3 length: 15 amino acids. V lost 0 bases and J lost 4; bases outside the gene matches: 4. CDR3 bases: TGTGCCAGCAGCTTAGCGACCACAGGGGGAGAGACCCAGTACTTC. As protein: CASSLATTGGETQYF.

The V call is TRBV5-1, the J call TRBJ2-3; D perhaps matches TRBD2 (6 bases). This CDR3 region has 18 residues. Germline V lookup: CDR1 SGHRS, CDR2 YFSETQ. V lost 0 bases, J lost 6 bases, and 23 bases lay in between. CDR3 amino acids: CASSLVTQISGLSDTQYF. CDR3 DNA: TGCGCCAGCAGCTTGGTTACCCAGATTAGCGGTCTTTCGGATACGCAGTATTTT. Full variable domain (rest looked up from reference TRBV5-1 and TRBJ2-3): KAGVTQTPRYLIKTRGQQVTLSCSPISGHRSVSWYQQTPGQGLQFLFEYFSETQRNKGNFPGRFSGRQFSNSRSEMNVSTLELGDSALYLCASSLVTQISGLSDTQYFGPGTRLTVL.

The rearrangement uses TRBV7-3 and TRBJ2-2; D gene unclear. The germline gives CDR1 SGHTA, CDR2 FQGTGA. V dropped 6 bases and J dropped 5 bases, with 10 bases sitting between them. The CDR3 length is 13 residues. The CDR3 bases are TGTGCCAGCAGTTTCGGAACAACCGGGGAGCTGTTTTTT. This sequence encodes CASSFGTTGELFF.

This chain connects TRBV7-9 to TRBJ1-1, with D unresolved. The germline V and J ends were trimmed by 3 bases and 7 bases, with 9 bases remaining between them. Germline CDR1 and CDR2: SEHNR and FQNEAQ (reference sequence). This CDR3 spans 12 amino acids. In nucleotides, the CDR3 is TGTGCCAGCAGCTTCGACGGATTTGAAGCTTTCTTT. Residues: CASSFDGFEAFF.

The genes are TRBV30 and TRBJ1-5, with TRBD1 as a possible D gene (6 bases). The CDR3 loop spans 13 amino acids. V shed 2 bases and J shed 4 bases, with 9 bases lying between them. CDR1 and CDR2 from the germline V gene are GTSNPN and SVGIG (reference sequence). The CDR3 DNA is TGTGCCTGGAGTACAGGGTGGAATCAGCCCCAGCATTTT. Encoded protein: CAWSTGWNQPQHF.

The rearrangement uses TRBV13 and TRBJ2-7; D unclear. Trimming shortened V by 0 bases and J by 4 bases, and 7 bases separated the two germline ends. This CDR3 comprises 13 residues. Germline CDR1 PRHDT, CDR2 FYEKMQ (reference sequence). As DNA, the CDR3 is TGTGCCAGCAGCTTAGGGACGGCGTACGAGCAGTACTTC. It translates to CASSLGTAYEQYF.